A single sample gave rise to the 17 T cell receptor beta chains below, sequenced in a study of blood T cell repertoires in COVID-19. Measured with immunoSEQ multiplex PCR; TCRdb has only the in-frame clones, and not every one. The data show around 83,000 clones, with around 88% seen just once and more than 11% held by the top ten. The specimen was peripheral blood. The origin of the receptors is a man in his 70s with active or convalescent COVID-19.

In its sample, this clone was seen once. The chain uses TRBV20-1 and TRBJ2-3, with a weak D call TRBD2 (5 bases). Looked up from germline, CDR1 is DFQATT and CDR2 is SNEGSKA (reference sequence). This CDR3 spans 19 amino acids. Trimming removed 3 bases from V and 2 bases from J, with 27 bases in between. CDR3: CSASPPAGLRTLNTDTQYF. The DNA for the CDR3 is TGCAGTGCTAGTCCCCCTGCGGGTCTACGTACTCTTAACACAGATACGCAGTATTTT.

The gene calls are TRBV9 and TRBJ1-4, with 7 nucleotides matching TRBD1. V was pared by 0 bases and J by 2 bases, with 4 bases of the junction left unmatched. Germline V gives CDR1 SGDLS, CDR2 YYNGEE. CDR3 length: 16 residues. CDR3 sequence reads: CASSVATGETNEKLFF. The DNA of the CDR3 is TGTGCCAGCAGCGTAGCTACAGGGGAGACTAATGAAAAACTGTTTTTT.

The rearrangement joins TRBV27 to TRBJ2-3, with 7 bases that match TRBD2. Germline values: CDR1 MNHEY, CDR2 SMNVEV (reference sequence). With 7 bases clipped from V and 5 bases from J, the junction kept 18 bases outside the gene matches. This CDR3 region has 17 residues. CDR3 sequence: CASIARGSPGLQDTQYF. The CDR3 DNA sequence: TGTGCCAGCATTGCGAGGGGAAGTCCGGGACTACAAGATACGCAGTATTTT.

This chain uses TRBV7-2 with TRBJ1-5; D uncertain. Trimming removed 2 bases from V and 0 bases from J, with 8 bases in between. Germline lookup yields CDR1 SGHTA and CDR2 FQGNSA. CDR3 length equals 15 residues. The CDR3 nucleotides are TGTGCCAGCAGCTTATGGCAGTATAGCAATCAGCCCCAGCATTTT. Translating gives CASSLWQYSNQPQHF.

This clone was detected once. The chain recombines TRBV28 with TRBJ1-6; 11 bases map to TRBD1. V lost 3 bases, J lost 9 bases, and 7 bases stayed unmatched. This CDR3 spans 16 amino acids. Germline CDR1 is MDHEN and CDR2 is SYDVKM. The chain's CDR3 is CASSFPGTGGVSPLHF. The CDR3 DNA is TGTGCCAGCAGTTTTCCCGGGACAGGGGGTGTTTCACCCCTCCACTTT. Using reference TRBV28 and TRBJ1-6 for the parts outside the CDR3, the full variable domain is DVKVTQSSRYLVKRTGEKVFLECVQDMDHENMFWYRQDPGLGLRLIYFSYDVKMKEKGDIPEGYSVSREKKERFSLILESASTNQTSMYLCASSFPGTGGVSPLHFGNGTRLTVT.

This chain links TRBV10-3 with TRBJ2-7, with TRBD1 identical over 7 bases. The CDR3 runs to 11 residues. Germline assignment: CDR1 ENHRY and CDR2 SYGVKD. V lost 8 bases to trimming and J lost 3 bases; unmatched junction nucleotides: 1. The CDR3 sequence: CAIRDSYEQYF. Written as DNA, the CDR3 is TGTGCCATCCGGGACAGCTACGAGCAGTACTTC.

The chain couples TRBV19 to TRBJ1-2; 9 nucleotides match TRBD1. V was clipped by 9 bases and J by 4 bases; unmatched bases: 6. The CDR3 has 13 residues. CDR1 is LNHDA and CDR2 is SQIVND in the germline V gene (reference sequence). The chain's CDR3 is CASGTGTGYGYTF. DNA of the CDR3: TGTGCCAGCGGGACAGGGACCGGCTATGGCTACACCTTC.

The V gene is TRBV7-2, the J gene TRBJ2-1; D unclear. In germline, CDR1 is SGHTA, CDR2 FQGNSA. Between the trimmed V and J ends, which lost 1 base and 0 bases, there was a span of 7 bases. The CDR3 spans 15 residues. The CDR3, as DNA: TGTGCCAGCAGCTTAGAGCGAAGCTCCTACAATGAGCAGTTCTTC. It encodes CASSLERSSYNEQFF.

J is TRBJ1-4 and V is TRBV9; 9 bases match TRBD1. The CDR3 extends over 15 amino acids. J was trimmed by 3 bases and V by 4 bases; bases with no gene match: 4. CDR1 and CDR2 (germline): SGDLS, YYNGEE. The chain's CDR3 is CASSLGQGSNEKLFF. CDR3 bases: TGTGCCAGCAGCTTAGGACAGGGGTCTAATGAAAAACTGTTTTTT.

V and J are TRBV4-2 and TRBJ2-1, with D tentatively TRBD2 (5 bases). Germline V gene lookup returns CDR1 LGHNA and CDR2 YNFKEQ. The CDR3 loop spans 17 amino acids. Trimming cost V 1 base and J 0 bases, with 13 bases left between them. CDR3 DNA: TGTGCCAGCAGCCAAGTTGTAGCGCAAAGCTCCTACAATGAGCAGTTCTTC. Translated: CASSQVVAQSSYNEQFF.

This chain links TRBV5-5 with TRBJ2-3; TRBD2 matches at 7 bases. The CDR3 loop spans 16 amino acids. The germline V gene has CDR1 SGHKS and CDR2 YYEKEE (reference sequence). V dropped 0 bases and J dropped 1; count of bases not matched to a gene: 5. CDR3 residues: CASSLGLAKGTDTQYF. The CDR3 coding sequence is TGTGCCAGCAGCTTGGGACTAGCTAAGGGCACAGATACGCAGTATTTT.

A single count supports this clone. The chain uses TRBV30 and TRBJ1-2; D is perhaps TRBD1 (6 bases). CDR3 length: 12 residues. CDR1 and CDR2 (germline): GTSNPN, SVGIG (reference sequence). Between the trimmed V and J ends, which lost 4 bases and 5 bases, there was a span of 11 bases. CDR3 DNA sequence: TGTGCCTGGACAGGGGAATCTTATGGCTACACCTTC. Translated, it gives CAWTGESYGYTF.

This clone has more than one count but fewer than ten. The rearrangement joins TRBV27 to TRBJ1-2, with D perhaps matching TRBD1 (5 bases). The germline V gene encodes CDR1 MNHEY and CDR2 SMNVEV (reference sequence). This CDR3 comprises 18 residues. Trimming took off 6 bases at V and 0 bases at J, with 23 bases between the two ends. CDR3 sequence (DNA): TGTGCCAGCAGCCACTTAGGGGCAGGACGATCTTCTAACTATGGCTACACCTTC. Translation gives CASSHLGAGRSSNYGYTF.

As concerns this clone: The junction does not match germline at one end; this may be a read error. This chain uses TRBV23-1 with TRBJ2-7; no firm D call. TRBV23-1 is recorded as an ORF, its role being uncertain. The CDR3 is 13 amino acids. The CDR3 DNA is TGCGCCAGCAGTCATCGGTCGTCCTCCGAGCAGTACTTC. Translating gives CASSHRSSSEQYF.

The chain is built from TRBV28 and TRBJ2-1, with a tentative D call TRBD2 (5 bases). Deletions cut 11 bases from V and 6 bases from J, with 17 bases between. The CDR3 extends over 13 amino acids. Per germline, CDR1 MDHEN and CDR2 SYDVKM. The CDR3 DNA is TGTGCCTATGGACCACACGGGGTCAATGAGCAGTTCTTC. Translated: CAYGPHGVNEQFF. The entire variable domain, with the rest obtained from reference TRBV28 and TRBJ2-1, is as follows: DVKVTQSSRYLVKRTGEKVFLECVQDMDHENMFWYRQDPGLGLRLIYFSYDVKMKEKGDIPEGYSVSREKKERFSLILESASTNQTSMYLCAYGPHGVNEQFFGPGTRLTVL.

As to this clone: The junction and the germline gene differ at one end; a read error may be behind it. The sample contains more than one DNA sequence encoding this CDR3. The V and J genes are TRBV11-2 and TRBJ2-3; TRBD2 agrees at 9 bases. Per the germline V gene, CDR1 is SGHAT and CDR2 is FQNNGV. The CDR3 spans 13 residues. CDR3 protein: CASSLAGADTQYF. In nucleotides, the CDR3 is TGCGCCAGCAGCTTAGCGGGAGCAGATACGCAGTATTTT.

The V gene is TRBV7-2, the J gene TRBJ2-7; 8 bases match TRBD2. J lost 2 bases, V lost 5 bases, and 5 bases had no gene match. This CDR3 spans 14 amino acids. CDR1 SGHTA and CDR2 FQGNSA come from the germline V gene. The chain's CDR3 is CASSLTGGAYEQYF. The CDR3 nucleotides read TGTGCCAGCAGCCTCACGGGGGGGGCCTACGAGCAGTACTTC.